This T cell receptor (beta chain) is from a study of PD-L1 blockade in urothelial cancer (dated by TCRdb to about 2017). About the investigation overall: Therapy was started in the mid-2010s for all patients, and atezolizumab 1,200 mg was administered intravenously every 3 weeks. About nine tenths of the roughly 30 patients were males with bladder-origin urothelial cancer, and about 65% of the 29 reported a prior smoking history. Patients had an ECOG performance status of 0 or 1 and had received between 0 and 3 prior chemotherapy regimens. Blood samples were analyzed 3 weeks after the start of treatment (second dose) and 6 weeks after the start of treatment. Blood samples gave a median of around 140,000 T cells and tens of thousands of unique TCRs, with a median clonality of around 0.074. An exploratory multi-omic analysis was conducted of the somatic, immune and clinical correlates of response to PD-L1 blockade with atezolizumab in urothelial cancer. Pretreatment tumor samples, along with matched peripheral blood serially collected before and after atezolizumab treatment, were subjected to TCR sequencing. Durable clinical benefit was defined as progression-free survival longer than 6 months, and TCR features were also tested against progression-free and overall survival. In the same patients, whole exome sequencing and RNA sequencing of pretreatment tumors were performed in addition to TCR sequencing. Durable clinical benefit was achieved by nine patients and was not achieved by 20 patients. Under 30 patients had pretreatment blood TCR-seq, roughly 25 had at least one posttreatment blood collection, and roughly 25 had tumor TCR-seq. Study-wide findings and limitations: Patients with durable benefit showed greater expansion of tumor-associated TCR clones in peripheral blood 3 weeks after starting treatment (n of about 20, p = 0.022). Because the sample size was small (n ≈ 27) and many of the analyses were exploratory, the results are meant to be hypothesis-generating. Improved progression-free and overall survival was associated with having pretreatment peripheral blood TCR clonality below the median.

Turning to this clone: Its antigen remains unidentified. One base away there is no much larger clone; base qualities are not given.

A total of 29 patients with locally advanced or metastatic urothelial carcinoma, treated at Memorial Sloan Kettering on a trial protocol, made up the cohort. Peripheral blood mononuclear cells were collected pretreatment and during treatment, with between 1 and 8 total time points obtained per patient. The Qiagen DNeasy Blood extraction kit was used to purify genomic DNA from total PBMCs and tumor samples. Collected pretreatment and during treatment, PBMCs were isolated and stored as previously described. Synthetic TCR analog templates were spiked into each PCR so that absolute template abundance could be estimated from read counts. The immunoSEQ assay used bias-controlled V and J gene primers to amplify TCRbeta CDR3 regions from genomic DNA. Rearranged TCRbeta segments were sequenced at approximately 20X coverage. For the original study's pipeline: Clustering was used to correct sequencing errors, and CDR3s were annotated against IMGT so that V, D and J genes could be assigned. Only productive TCRbeta rearrangements were used in downstream analyses, excluding out-of-frame or stop-codon sequences. Clonality was computed as one minus Shannon entropy normalized by the log of the number of unique productive sequences. Clones differing between time points or between blood and tumor were identified using Fisher's exact test with Benjamini-Hochberg correction, with an adjusted p below 0.01 applied as the threshold. Drawn from immuneACCESS, this table holds only the in-frame rearrangements with V and J called that TCRdb kept. Clones are partly lost; checked studies trace under half to an unresolved V gene and leave the rest unexplained. Clonal size and the V and J genes are those of that table, whereas D and trimming came from the DNA. A total of about 25,000 clones appear in this sample, approximately 84% of them only once. 8% to 10% of the sample goes to the ten largest clones.

V is pruned by 6 bases and J by 3 bases, leaving 4 bases of the junction without a gene match. The CDR3 runs 13 amino acids, cysteine and phenylalanine included. CDR3 DNA is the only sequence kept; it has 39 bases, read in frame from the first base. Via the germline V gene (reference sequence), CDR1 is LNHDA and CDR2 SQIVND. The origin of this receptor is a man aged 65 to 79 with urothelial cancer. The sequenced sample was PBMCs, obtained around atezolizumab (anti-PD-L1) treatment. The rearranged chain carries TRBV19 and TRBJ2-7, and TRBD2 matches 8 of the central bases. Here is the DNA: TGTGCCAGTAGCAGCGGGAGCTACTACGAGCAGTACTTC. It encodes CASSSGSYYEQYF.